This T cell receptor beta chain was identified in a study of T cells in Graves' hyperthyroidism and ophthalmopathy. TCR beta CDR3 regions were amplified from RNA transcripts. The study used the HTBI primer set for a first-round RT-PCR of the TCR CDR3. TCRdb processed the multiplex PCR reads anew with MiXCR; each CDR3 protein has one entry. The sample has fewer than 700,000 distinct CDR3 sequences; around 15% are singletons. An absence of ophthalmopathy progression within 18 months meant stable Graves' hyperthyroidism. The TCR sequence derives from a woman under 40 with Graves' hyperthyroidism. Sequences were obtained from blood.

CDR3 sequence: CASGRGGEGNEQFF. In nucleotides, the CDR3 is TGTGCCAGCGGGAGGGGCGGGGAAGGGAATGAGCAGTTCTTC. The chain carries TRBV28 and TRBJ2-1, with 7 bases lining up with TRBD2. J was trimmed by 7 bases and V by 8 bases; bases with no gene match: 11. The CDR3 has 14 residues. Germline CDR1 reads MDHEN; CDR2 reads SYDVKM.